The T cell receptor beta chain under discussion was sequenced for a study of shared clonotypes between healthy human individuals. Study information: CD8 memory received one plate per donor, CD8 naive two, CD4 memory three and CD4 naive three.

The germline gives CDR1 SQVTM, CDR2 ANQGSEA. This CDR3 contains 15 residues. Losses at the gene ends were 6 bases for V and 0 bases for J; bases not matched to a gene: 11. At the deep level, the assay was run. TCRdb keeps only in-frame clones here, not all; method: immunoSEQ multiplex PCR. The table shows some 690,000 clones, with about nine tenths occurring only once. Points from the study as a whole: Clonotypes that were shared across a few donors made up roughly 5% of naive CD4 clonotypes. Depth of sequencing was expected to influence donor clonotype sharing.

In the case of this clone: Its antigen is currently unknown.

The material sequenced was memory CD8+ T cells from PBMCs. Stated subset: CD45RO+ cells pooled with CCR7-negative TemRA cells. This TCR derives from a man between 18 and 29 years old in good health. Some clones in this sample may be carry-over from other donors' samples. This rearrangement joins TRBV29-1 to TRBJ2-7; 7 bases line up with TRBD2. DNA for the CDR3: TGCAGCGTACGGCCTAGCGGATCTAGCTCCTACGAGCAGTACTTC. Protein: CSVRPSGSSSYEQYF.